This entry describes one T cell receptor (beta chain). Antigen: not known. The sample belongs to a study of cytomegalovirus exposure and HLA in healthy donors. Findings and caveats of the study: Cytomegalovirus association was listed for under 200 TCR beta chains.

The germline CDR1 and CDR2 sequences are SGDLS and YYNGEE. Trimming took 0 bases from V and 6 from J, leaving 12 bases between them. There are 14 residues in the CDR3. Method: immunoSEQ multiplex PCR; TCRdb's copy keeps in-frame clones and lacks some. Altogether over 150,000 clones are present, about 80% being singletons, with the ten largest covering about 2.8%. The J gene is TRBJ1-2, the V gene TRBV9; D is unresolved. Sequenced sample: PBMCs. This clonotype originated in a woman under 30 in good health and CMV-seropositive. This chain's CDR3 is CASSVGGGIDGYTF. The CDR3 DNA sequence: TGTGCCAGCAGCGTAGGCGGCGGGATTGATGGCTACACCTTC.